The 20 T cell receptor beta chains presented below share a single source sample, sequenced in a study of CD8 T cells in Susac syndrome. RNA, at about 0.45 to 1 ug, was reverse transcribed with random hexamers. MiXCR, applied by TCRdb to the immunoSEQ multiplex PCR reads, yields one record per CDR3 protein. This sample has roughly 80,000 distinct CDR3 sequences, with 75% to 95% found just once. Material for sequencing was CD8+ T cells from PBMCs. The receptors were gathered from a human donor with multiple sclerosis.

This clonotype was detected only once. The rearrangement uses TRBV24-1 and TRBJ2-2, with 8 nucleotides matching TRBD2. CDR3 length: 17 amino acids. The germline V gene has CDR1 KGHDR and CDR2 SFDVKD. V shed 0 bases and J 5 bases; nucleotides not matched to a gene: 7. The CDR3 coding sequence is TGTGCCACCAGTGATTTGTATGCCAGCGGGAGAACCGGGGAGCTGTTTTTT. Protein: CATSDLYASGRTGELFF.

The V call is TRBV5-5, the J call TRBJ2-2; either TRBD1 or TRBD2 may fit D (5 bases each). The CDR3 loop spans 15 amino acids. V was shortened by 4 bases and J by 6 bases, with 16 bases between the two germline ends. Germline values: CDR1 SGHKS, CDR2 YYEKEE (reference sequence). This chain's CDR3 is CASSPSGRVAGELFF. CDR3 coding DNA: TGTGCCAGCAGCCCTTCGGGGCGGGTGGCCGGGGAGCTGTTTTTT.

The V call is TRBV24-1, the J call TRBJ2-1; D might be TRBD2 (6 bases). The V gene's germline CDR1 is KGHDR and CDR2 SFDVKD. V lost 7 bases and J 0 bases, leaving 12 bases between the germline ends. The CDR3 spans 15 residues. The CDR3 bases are TGTGCCACCAGCGGGGCGGGGAGCTCCTACAATGAGCAGTTCTTC. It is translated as CATSGAGSSYNEQFF.

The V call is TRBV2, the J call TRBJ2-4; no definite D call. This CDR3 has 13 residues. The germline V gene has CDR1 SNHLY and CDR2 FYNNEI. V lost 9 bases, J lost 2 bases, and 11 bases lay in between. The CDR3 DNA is TGTGCCAGAAGATCCCTAACCAAAAACATTCAGTACTTC. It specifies CARRSLTKNIQYF.

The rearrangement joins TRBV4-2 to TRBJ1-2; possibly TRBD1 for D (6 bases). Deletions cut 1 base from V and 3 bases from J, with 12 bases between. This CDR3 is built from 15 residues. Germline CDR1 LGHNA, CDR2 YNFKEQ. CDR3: CASSQGPGGDYGYTF. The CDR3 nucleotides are TGTGCCAGCAGCCAAGGTCCCGGGGGCGACTATGGCTACACCTTC.

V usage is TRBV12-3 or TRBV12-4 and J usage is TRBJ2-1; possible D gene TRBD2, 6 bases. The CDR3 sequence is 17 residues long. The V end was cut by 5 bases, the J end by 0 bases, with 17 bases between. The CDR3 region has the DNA TGTGCCAGCAGTCAATCTGTAGCGGTATACTCCTACAATGAGCAGTTCTTC. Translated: CASSQSVAVYSYNEQFF.

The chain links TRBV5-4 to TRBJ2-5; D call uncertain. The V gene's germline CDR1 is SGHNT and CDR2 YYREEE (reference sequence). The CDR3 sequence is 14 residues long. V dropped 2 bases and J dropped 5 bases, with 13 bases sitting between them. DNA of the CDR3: TGTGCCAGCAGCTTTGCTCCCACGGCCGAGACCCAGTACTTC. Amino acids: CASSFAPTAETQYF.

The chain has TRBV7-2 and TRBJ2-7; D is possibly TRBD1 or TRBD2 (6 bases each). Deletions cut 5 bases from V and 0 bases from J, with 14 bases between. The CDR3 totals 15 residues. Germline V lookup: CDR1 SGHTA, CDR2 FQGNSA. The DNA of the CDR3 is TGTGCCAGCAGCCCCGGGGGCGGCAGCTCCTACGAGCAGTACTTC. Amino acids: CASSPGGGSSYEQYF.

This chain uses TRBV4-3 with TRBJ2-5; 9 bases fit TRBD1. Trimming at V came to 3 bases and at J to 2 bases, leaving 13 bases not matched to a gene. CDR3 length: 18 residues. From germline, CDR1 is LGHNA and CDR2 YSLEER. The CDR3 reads CASSHSPPGTGSQETQYF. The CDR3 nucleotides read TGCGCCAGCAGCCACTCCCCCCCCGGGACAGGGTCTCAAGAGACCCAGTACTTC.

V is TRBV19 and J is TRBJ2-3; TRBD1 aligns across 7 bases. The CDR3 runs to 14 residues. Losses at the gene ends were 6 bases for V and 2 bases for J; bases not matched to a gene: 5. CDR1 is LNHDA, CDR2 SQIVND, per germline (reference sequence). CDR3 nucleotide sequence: TGTGCCAGTAGGGGACAGAACCCCACAGATACGCAGTATTTT. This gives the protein CASRGQNPTDTQYF.

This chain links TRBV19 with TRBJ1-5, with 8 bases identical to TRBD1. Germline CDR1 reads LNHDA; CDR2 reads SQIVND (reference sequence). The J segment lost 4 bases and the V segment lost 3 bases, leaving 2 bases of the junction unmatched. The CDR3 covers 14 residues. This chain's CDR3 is CASSIYRGNQPQHF. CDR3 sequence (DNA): TGTGCCAGTAGTATCTACAGGGGGAATCAGCCCCAGCATTTT.

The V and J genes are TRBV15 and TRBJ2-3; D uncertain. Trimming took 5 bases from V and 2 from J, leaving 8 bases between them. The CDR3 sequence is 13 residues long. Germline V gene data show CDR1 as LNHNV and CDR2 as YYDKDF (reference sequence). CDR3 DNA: TGTGCCACCAGCCGGGCGTACACAGATACGCAGTATTTT. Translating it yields CATSRAYTDTQYF.

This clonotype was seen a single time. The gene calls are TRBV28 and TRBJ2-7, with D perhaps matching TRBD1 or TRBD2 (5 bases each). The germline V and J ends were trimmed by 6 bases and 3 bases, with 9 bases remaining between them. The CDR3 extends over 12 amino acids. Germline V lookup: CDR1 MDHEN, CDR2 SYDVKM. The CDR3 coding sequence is TGTGCCAGCAGGAGGGGCTTCTACGAGCAGTACTTC. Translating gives CASRRGFYEQYF.

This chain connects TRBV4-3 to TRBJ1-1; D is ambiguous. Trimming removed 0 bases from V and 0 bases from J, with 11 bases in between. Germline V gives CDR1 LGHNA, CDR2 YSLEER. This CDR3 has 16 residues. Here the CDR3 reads CASSQELQVLNTEAFF. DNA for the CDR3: TGCGCCAGCAGCCAAGAGTTGCAGGTCCTGAACACTGAAGCTTTCTTT.

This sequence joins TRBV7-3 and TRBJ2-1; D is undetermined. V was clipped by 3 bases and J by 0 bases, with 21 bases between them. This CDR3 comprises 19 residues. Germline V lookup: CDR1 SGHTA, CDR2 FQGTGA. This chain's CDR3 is CASSFWGPSGSGSYNEQFF. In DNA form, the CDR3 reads TGTGCCAGCAGCTTTTGGGGTCCGTCAGGCTCTGGCTCCTACAATGAGCAGTTCTTC.

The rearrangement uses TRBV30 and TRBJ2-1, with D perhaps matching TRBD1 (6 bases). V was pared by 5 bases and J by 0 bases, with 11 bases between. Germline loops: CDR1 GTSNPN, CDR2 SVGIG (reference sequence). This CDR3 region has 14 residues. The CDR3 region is CAWGQGSSYNEQFF. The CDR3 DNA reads TGTGCCTGGGGGCAGGGGAGCTCCTACAATGAGCAGTTCTTC.

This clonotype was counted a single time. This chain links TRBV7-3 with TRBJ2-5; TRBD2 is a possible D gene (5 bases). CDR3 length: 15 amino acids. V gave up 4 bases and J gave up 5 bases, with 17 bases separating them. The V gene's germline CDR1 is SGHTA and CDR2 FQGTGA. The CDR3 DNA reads TGTGCCAGCAGCTCAACCCCAGGAGTAGCGGAGACCCAGTACTTC. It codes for CASSSTPGVAETQYF.

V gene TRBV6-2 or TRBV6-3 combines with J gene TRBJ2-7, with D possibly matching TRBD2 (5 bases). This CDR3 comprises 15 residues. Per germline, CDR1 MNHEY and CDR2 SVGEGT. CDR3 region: CAIGVWTLGGYEQYF. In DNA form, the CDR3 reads TGTGCGATTGGCGTGTGGACTCTTGGTGGTTACGAGCAGTACTTC.

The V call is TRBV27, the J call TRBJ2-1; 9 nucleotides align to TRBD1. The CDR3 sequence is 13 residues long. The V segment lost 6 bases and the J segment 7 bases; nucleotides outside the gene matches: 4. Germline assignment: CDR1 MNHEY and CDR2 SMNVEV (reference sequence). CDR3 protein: CASSRDRVNEQFF. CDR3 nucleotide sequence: TGTGCCAGCAGCAGGGACAGGGTGAATGAGCAGTTCTTC.

CDR3 protein: CASSWEGGNSPLHF. In DNA, the CDR3 is TGTGCCAGCAGCTGGGAAGGAGGGAATTCACCCCTCCACTTT. The rearrangement uses TRBV9 and TRBJ1-6; the D is unclear. Germline V gene sequence: CDR1 SGDLS, CDR2 YYNGEE. Trimming pared 4 bases from V and 7 bases from J, leaving 12 bases between. The CDR3 has 14 residues.